The 23 T cell receptor beta chains below were found in one sample sequenced in a study of blood T cell repertoires in COVID-19. Profiled with immunoSEQ multiplex PCR; TCRdb holds only in-frame clones, not every one. The table lists 160,000 or so clones, more than 80% of them singletons. Sequencing used peripheral blood. These receptors were taken from a woman aged 40 to 49 with acute or convalescent COVID-19.

The chain employs TRBV4-1 and TRBJ2-7, with D possibly TRBD1 on 5 matching bases. CDR1 MGHRA and CDR2 YSYEKL come from the germline V gene. The CDR3 extends over 13 amino acids. Between the trimmed V and J ends, which lost 1 base and 3 bases, there was a span of 7 bases. For the CDR3, the DNA is TGCGCCAGCAGCCAAGGGACATACTACGAGCAGTACTTC. Protein: CASSQGTYYEQYF.

The genes are TRBV3-1 (or the pseudogene TRBV3-2) and TRBJ2-3; 10 bases agree with TRBD2. Germline CDR1 LGHDT, CDR2 YNNKEL (reference sequence). The CDR3 contains 18 residues. The trim removed 1 base at V and 3 bases at J, leaving 10 bases unmatched. The CDR3 sequence: CASSQGRAGGFRTDTQYF. CDR3 DNA: TGTGCCAGCAGCCAAGGACGAGCGGGGGGGTTCAGGACAGATACGCAGTATTTT.

The gene calls are TRBV28 and TRBJ2-7, with 9 bases aligning to TRBD1. The V gene's germline CDR1 is MDHEN and CDR2 SYDVKM. This CDR3 contains 15 residues. V shed 4 bases, J shed 3 bases, and the junction held 7 bases outside the gene matches. The CDR3: CASSSTGGAHYEQYF. DNA for the CDR3: TGTGCCAGCAGTTCGACAGGGGGTGCCCACTACGAGCAGTACTTC.

The V and J genes are TRBV12-3 or TRBV12-4 and TRBJ1-2, with D unresolved. Trimming removed 7 bases from V and 8 bases from J, with 17 bases in between. The CDR3 consists of 13 residues. Here the CDR3 reads CASTPSGWGGYTF. The CDR3 DNA reads as TGTGCCAGCACCCCGTCGGGGTGGGGAGGCTACACCTTC.

The CDR3 nucleotides read TGTGCCAGCAGCTTAGTGACTAGCGTAACAGATACGCAGTATTTT. Its translation: CASSLVTSVTDTQYF. The chain is built from TRBV7-2 and TRBJ2-3; 8 positions match TRBD2. V was pared by 1 base and J by 3 bases, with 3 bases of the junction left unmatched. Germline lookup yields CDR1 SGHTA and CDR2 FQGNSA. This CDR3 contains 15 residues.

The chain recombines TRBV27 with TRBJ2-4; TRBD2 agrees at 11 bases. CDR1 MNHEY and CDR2 SMNVEV come from the germline V gene (reference sequence). J lost 6 bases, V lost 3 bases, and 4 bases had no gene match. There are 15 residues in the CDR3. The CDR3 loop is CASSFSGGAGNIQYF. As DNA, the CDR3 is TGTGCCAGCAGTTTTAGCGGGGGGGCGGGAAACATTCAGTACTTC.

The chain has TRBV24-1 and TRBJ2-1; 7 nucleotides line up with TRBD2. From germline, CDR1 is KGHDR and CDR2 SFDVKD. The CDR3 sequence is 15 residues long. V shed 3 bases and J 7 bases; nucleotides not matched to a gene: 8. The CDR3 loop is CATSDPIAGGNEQFF. CDR3 in DNA: TGTGCCACCAGTGATCCCATAGCGGGTGGAAATGAGCAGTTCTTC.

This chain links TRBV29-1 with TRBJ1-1; D might be TRBD1 (5 bases). Per germline, CDR1 SQVTM and CDR2 ANQGSEA. CDR3 size: 15 residues. The V end lost 4 bases, the J end lost 4 bases, and 19 bases lay between the germline ends. This CDR3 is CSVVGEGDAGTEAFF. Here the CDR3 DNA reads TGCAGCGTTGTAGGGGAGGGTGACGCAGGCACTGAAGCTTTCTTT.

The rearrangement links TRBV30 to TRBJ2-2; D is unclear. CDR3 size: 13 residues. The germline V gene has CDR1 GTSNPN and CDR2 SVGIG (reference sequence). Trimming removed 4 bases from V and 0 bases from J, with 6 bases in between. CDR3 nucleotides: TGTGCCTGGACGGTCGCGAACACCGGGGAGCTGTTTTTT. Amino acids: CAWTVANTGELFF.

V gene TRBV5-1 combines with J gene TRBJ2-1, with D perhaps TRBD2 (5 bases). The germline V gene encodes CDR1 SGHRS and CDR2 YFSETQ. The CDR3 contains 18 residues. V gave up 0 bases and J gave up 0 bases, with 16 bases separating them. The CDR3: CASSLEGKRRRSYNEQFF. In DNA form, the CDR3 reads TGCGCCAGCAGCTTGGAGGGAAAGCGGAGACGCTCCTACAATGAGCAGTTCTTC.

V usage is TRBV30 and J usage is TRBJ2-7; a possible D gene is TRBD2 (6 bases). V was pared by 1 base and J by 2 bases, with 12 bases between. Germline V gives CDR1 GTSNPN, CDR2 SVGIG (reference sequence). The CDR3 runs 14 residues. CDR3 nucleotide sequence: TGTGCCTGGAGTGGACAAGGAGGGCCCTACGAGCAGTACTTC. It translates to CAWSGQGGPYEQYF.

This clone is a singleton in its sample. The chain couples TRBV5-4 to TRBJ2-5, with 8 bases lining up with TRBD2. Germline-derived CDR1 and CDR2 are SGHNT and YYREEE (reference sequence). V shed 4 bases and J 0 bases; nucleotides not matched to a gene: 8. This CDR3 is built from 16 residues. The CDR3 DNA sequence: TGTGCCAGCAGCACACAACCGGGACTAGACCAAGAGACCCAGTACTTC. Translating it yields CASSTQPGLDQETQYF.

This clone appeared a few times. The rearrangement joins TRBV10-2 to TRBJ1-6, with 7 bases matching TRBD1. V was clipped by 6 bases and J by 8 bases; unmatched bases: 1. The V gene's germline CDR1 is WSHSY and CDR2 SAAADI. The CDR3 is 12 amino acids. CDR3 region: CASSQGDSPLHF. CDR3 coding DNA: TGCGCCAGCAGCCAGGGGGATTCACCCCTCCACTTT.

The V and J genes are TRBV5-1 and TRBJ2-3; weak D call: TRBD2 (5 bases). This CDR3 is 15 amino acids long. V was shortened by 0 bases and J by 3 bases, with 11 bases between the two germline ends. Germline-derived CDR1 and CDR2 are SGHRS and YFSETQ. The CDR3 DNA is TGCGCCAGCAGCTTGGTGGAGCCGGGGACAGATACGCAGTATTTT. Translated, it gives CASSLVEPGTDTQYF.

The gene calls are TRBV19 and TRBJ1-3, with D possibly matching TRBD1 (6 bases). The CDR3 loop spans 14 amino acids. Germline-derived CDR1 and CDR2 are LNHDA and SQIVND (reference sequence). Trimming took off 5 bases at V and 3 bases at J, with 11 bases between the two ends. The CDR3 DNA is TGTGCCAGTAGTCGGGGGGCGCATGGAAACACCATATATTTT. This sequence encodes CASSRGAHGNTIYF.

This clone has just one count. The chain uses TRBV11-3 and TRBJ1-1; 9 bases are shared with TRBD1. Germline V CDR1 and CDR2: SGHNT, YENEEA. The CDR3 length is 17 residues. Germline trimming cut 5 bases from V and 2 bases from J; bases unmatched to any gene: 12. This CDR3 is CASSPGTGRGKNTEAFF. CDR3 coding DNA: TGTGCCAGCAGCCCCGGGACAGGGAGAGGGAAAAACACTGAAGCTTTCTTT.

CDR3 bases: TGTGCCAGCAGTTTGGCGGGAACCTACAATGAGCAGTTCTTC. This codes for CASSLAGTYNEQFF. The V call is TRBV27, the J call TRBJ2-1, with D possibly TRBD2 on 6 matching bases. With 3 bases removed from V and 2 bases from J, the gap between germline ends came to 8 bases. The germline V gene has CDR1 MNHEY and CDR2 SMNVEV (reference sequence). The CDR3 length is 14 residues.

The chain links TRBV29-1 to TRBJ2-5; TRBD2 aligns across 10 bases. Unmatched junction bases numbered 8, after V lost 2 bases and J lost 5 bases. There are 15 residues in the CDR3. Germline CDR1 is SQVTM and CDR2 is ANQGSEA. Here the CDR3 reads CSVEKLAGAHETQYF. The DNA for the CDR3 is TGCAGCGTTGAAAAGCTAGCGGGAGCTCATGAGACCCAGTACTTC.

The rearrangement joins TRBV6-4 to TRBJ2-7, with 7 bases lining up with TRBD2. The CDR3 is 16 residues long. Germline V CDR1 and CDR2: MRHNA, SNTAGT. The trim removed 1 base at V and 2 bases at J, leaving 8 bases unmatched. CDR3 sequence (DNA): TGTGCCAGCAGTGACTTTCCTAGCGGAGGGGCCTACGAGCAGTACTTC. Amino acid sequence: CASSDFPSGGAYEQYF.

This clone has just a few counts. The V call is TRBV30, the J call TRBJ2-2; D gene ambiguous. Germline V lookup: CDR1 GTSNPN, CDR2 SVGIG (reference sequence). Deletions cut 2 bases from V and 6 bases from J, with 7 bases between. The CDR3 has 12 amino acids. CDR3 loop: CAWSSVPGELFF. The CDR3 DNA follows: TGTGCCTGGAGTTCGGTCCCCGGGGAGCTGTTTTTT.

The genes are TRBV30 and TRBJ1-1; D is uncertain. With 3 bases removed from V and 5 bases from J, the gap between germline ends came to 10 bases. The CDR3 is 12 amino acids. Germline CDR1 reads GTSNPN; CDR2 reads SVGIG (reference sequence). CDR3 DNA sequence: TGTGCCTGGAGCATGAGCGGGACTGAAGCTTTCTTT. Its protein product is CAWSMSGTEAFF.

This sequence joins TRBV19 and TRBJ1-1; D is possibly TRBD1 (5 bases). This CDR3 region has 15 residues. V gave up 3 bases and J gave up 0 bases, with 11 bases separating them. The germline CDR1 and CDR2 sequences are LNHDA and SQIVND (reference sequence). Here the CDR3 DNA reads TGTGCCAGTAGTATCGGTGTCAGGGTGAACACTGAAGCTTTCTTT. Translated, it gives CASSIGVRVNTEAFF.

This clone has just a few counts. V and J are TRBV14 and TRBJ2-7, with 9 bases matching TRBD1. The CDR3 extends over 15 amino acids. Trimming at V came to 0 bases and at J to 9 bases, leaving 9 bases not matched to a gene. Looked up from germline, CDR1 is SGHDN and CDR2 is FVKESK. The CDR3 sequence is CASSQDMYRGRVQYF. CDR3 bases: TGTGCCAGCAGCCAAGATATGTACAGGGGGCGGGTGCAGTACTTC.